This T cell receptor beta chain was retrieved from a study of T cells in Graves' hyperthyroidism and ophthalmopathy (dated by TCRdb to 2018 to 2020). In terms of the full investigation: Peripheral blood samples were taken at the time of initial diagnosis, prior to any treatment. A discovery cohort of about 96 patients, 43 with Graves' ophthalmopathy and roughly 59 with stable Graves' hyperthyroidism, was used to find distinguishing TCR V-J signatures. Once sampling was done, hyperthyroidism patients were given methimazole at a starting dose of 30 mg daily, whereas ophthalmopathy patients were given high-dose intravenous methylprednisolone. In several Graves' hyperthyroidism patients, the study also compared T-cell repertoires from thyroid tissue with T-cell repertoires from blood. TCR Vbeta CDR3 sequencing of 120 to 150 peripheral blood samples (approximately 44 ophthalmopathy, 75 or so hyperthyroidism and approximately 17 progressor patients) is reported in the paper. Prospective prediction of ophthalmopathy was tested in an independent validation cohort consisting of roughly 20 hyperthyroidism patients and some 16 patients who later progressed to ophthalmopathy. The roughly 91 discovery patients were randomly divided into training and test sets at a 7:3 ratio. Paper-wide results and their limitations: During validation, the model predicted progression to ophthalmopathy a median of approximately 6 months ahead of onset, with more than 60% sensitivity and around 73% specificity. Ophthalmopathy was separated from stable hyperthyroidism by a 13 V-J signature model, with over 85% sensitivity and roughly 84% specificity obtained in cross-validation and 80%/75% obtained in testing. Blood samples also contained most of the expanded thyroid clonotypes (frequency above 0.001), which suggests that blood repertoires may reflect thyroid immune responses. Sample size was not statistically predetermined, and blinding of investigators to group allocation was not performed.

Ophthalmopathy patients had moderately to severely active disease, with a Clinical Activity Score of 3 or more, a NOSPECS grade of 4 or more, and a disease duration of less than 3 months. Patients with uncontrolled infections, other autoimmune diseases, pregnancy or lactation were excluded. Diagnoses were based on clinical symptoms, serum thyroxine and TRAb, thyroid ultrasound and orbital computed tomography. PBMCs were isolated from more than 9 ml of fresh peripheral blood by Ficoll-Paque density gradient centrifugation. Total RNA was extracted with Trizol reagent, and quality was checked on an Agilent 2100 Bioanalyzer. V drops 4 bases and J drops 4 bases, leaving 14 bases in between. From a lookup of the germline V gene (reference sequence), CDR1 and CDR2 are MNHEY and SMNVEV. The CDR3 holds 14 amino acids from the cysteine to the phenylalanine. The retained sequence is limited to the CDR3, 42 bases, with the frame set at the first base.

The TCR beta CDR3 regions were amplified from RNA transcripts. For the first round of RT-PCR on the TCR CDR3, the HTBI primer set was used together with the Qiagen OneStep RT-PCR kit. A second multiplex PCR round built the libraries, followed by size selection and purification. Libraries were sequenced paired-end with 100 bp reads on an Illumina HiSeq2000. Processing in the source paper ran as follows. SOAPnuke was used to process the raw data, throwing out any read that contained adapters or uncalled bases, had a mean Phred below 15, or lacked an exact constant-primer or identifier match. High-quality paired reads were merged with COPE v1.2.5, and unique nucleotide sequences were defined as clonotypes. Clonotypes were aligned to IMGT TRBV, TRBD and TRBJ reference segments using MiTCR v1.1. Analysis was restricted to V-J combinations with a frequency above 0.0001, which covered about 99% of repertoires. A TCS score was defined as the ratio of F50 (clonal expansion) to E x V (chaos), with BLOSUM62-based TCRdist applied between CDR3 peptides within each V-J. Welch's t-statistics and random forest reduced roughly 530 V-J features to roughly 13, which were used in a naive Bayes classifier (R e1071). TCRdb took the public reads, trimmed them with fastp at Q25, ran MiXCR for clone calling and kept in-frame beta chains. Rows with a matching CDR3 protein are joined into one entry that keeps the most common DNA and genes. V and J calls and clone size were set by TCRdb, not the authors. This sample holds approximately 430,000 distinct CDR3 sequences; roughly 14% were observed only once. Roughly 13% of the sample comes from the top ten.

At least ten counts were recorded for this clonotype. Its target antigen remains unknown. There are no base qualities to consult, and no much larger clone falls within one base. The sequenced material came from blood. In this chain, TRBV27 is recombined with TRBJ2-7; too little of a D gene remains to name it. The clonotype originates from a man younger than 30 with Graves' ophthalmopathy. The encoded CDR3 is CASSSEGYGYEQYF. Here is the DNA: TGTGCCAGCAGTTCGGAAGGATATGGTTACGAGCAGTACTTC.